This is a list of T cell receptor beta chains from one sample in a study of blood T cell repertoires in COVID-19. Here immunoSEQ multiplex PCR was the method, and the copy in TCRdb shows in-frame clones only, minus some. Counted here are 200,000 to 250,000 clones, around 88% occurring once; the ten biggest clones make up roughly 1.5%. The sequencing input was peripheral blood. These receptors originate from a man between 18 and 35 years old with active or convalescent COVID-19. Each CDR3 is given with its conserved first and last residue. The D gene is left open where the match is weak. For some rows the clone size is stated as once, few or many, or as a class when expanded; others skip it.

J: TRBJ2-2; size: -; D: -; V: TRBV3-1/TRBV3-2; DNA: TGTGCCAGCAGCCAAGAATTCGGACTAACCCCCGGGGAGCTGTTTTTT; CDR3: CASSQEFGLTPGELFF
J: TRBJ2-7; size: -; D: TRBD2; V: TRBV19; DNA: TGTGCCAGTAGTATAGGTCAAGGGGGACGGCGGCTAGCGGGGATCTACGAGCAGTACTTC; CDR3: CASSIGQGGRRLAGIYEQYF
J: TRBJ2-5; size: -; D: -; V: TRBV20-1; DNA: TGCAGTGCTAGTTCGGGTAAAGAGACCCAGTACTTC; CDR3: CSASSGKETQYF
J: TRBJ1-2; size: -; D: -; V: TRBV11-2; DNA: TGTGCCAGCAGCCGCGACAGTAACTATGGCTACACCTTC; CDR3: CASSRDSNYGYTF
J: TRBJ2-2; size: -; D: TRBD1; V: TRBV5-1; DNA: TGCGCCAGCAGCTTGTATACAGGGGGCTCCGGGGAGCTGTTTTTT; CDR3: CASSLYTGGSGELFF
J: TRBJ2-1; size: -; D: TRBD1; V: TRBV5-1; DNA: TGCGCCAGCAGTCAAGGCGACAGGGGGCACAATGAGCAGTTCTTC; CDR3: CASSQGDRGHNEQFF
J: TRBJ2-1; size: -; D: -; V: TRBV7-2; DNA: TGTGCCAGCAGCCCCCCCCCAGGGGAAGCCTACAATGAGCAGTTCTTC; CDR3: CASSPPPGEAYNEQFF
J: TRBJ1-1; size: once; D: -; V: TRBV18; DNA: TGTGCCAGCTCACCTGTACAGGTGAACACTGAAGCTTTCTTT; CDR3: CASSPVQVNTEAFF
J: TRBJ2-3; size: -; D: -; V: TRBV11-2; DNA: TGTGCCAGCGGCGGCGGGCCGGGGAGCACAGATACGCAGTATTTT; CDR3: CASGGGPGSTDTQYF
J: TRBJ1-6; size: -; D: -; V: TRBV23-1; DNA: TGCGCCAGCAGCCATGATGTGCAGGTAATTGGGAGACCAAGCTCCTATAATTCACCCCTCCACTTT; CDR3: CASSHDVQVIGRPSSYNSPLHF
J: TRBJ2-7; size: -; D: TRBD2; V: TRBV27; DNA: TGTGCCAGCAGCCCTCCCGGGGGGGAGCTCTCTGGAGAGCAGTACTTC; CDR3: CASSPPGGELSGEQYF
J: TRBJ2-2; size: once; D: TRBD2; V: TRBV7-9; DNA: TGTGCCAGCAGCCCCCCTAGCGGGGGGTTGACCGGGGAGCTGTTTTTT; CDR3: CASSPPSGGLTGELFF
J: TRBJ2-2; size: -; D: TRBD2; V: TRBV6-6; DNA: TGTGCCAGCAGTACCGTGGCGGGAGATGGCACCGGGGAGCTGTTTTTT; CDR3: CASSTVAGDGTGELFF
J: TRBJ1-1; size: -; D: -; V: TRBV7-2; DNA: TGTGCCAGCAGCTTTTATAGCTCGTGGGACACTGAAGCTTTCTTT; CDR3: CASSFYSSWDTEAFF
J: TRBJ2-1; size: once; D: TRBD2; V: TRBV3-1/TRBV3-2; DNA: TGTGCCAGCACCCAGCCTAGCGGGAGCAATGAGCAGTTCTTC; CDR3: CASTQPSGSNEQFF
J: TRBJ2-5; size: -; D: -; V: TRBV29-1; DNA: TGCAGCGTTATTCCGGGTGCTCGGGAGCCCCAGTACTTC; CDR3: CSVIPGAREPQYF
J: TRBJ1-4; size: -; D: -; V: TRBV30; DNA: TGTGCCTGGAGCGGAGTGGTTAATGAAAAACTGTTTTTT; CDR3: CAWSGVVNEKLFF
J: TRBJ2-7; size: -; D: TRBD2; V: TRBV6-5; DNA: TGTGCCAGCATCCTAGCGGGAGGGAGCTCCTACGAGCAGTACTTC; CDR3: CASILAGGSSYEQYF
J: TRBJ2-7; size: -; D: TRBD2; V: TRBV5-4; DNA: TGTGCCAGCAGCTTGGATCTAGCGGGAGGACCAGAGCGCGAGCAGTACTTC; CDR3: CASSLDLAGGPEREQYF
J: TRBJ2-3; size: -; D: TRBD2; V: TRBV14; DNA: TGTGCCAGCAGCCATAGGCGGGAGGGCCGGGGCACAGATACGCAGTATTTT; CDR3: CASSHRREGRGTDTQYF
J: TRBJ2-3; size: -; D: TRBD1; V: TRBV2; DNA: TGTGCCAGCAGTCTGGACAGGGGTACAGATACGCAGTATTTT; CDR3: CASSLDRGTDTQYF
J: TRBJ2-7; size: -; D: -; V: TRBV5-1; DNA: TGCGCCAGCAGCTCAGCACAGGGACGCGAGCAGTACTTC; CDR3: CASSSAQGREQYF
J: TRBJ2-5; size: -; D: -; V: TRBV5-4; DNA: TGTGCCAGCAGCTTTTATGGACTCCCCGGGGGAGAGACCCAGTACTTC; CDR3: CASSFYGLPGGETQYF
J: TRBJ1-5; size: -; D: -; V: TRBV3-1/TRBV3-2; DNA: TGTGCCAGCAGCCAAAACAGCAATTATCAGCCCCAGCATTTT; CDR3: CASSQNSNYQPQHF
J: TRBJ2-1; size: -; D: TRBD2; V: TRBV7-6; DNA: TGTGCCAGCAGCTTAGCTGTTTTTTCGCGGGAGGGCTCCTACAATGAGCAGTTCTTC; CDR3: CASSLAVFSREGSYNEQFF
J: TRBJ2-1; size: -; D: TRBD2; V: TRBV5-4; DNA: TGTGCCAGCAGCCCGACTAGCGTCAGGGACAATGAGCAGTTCTTC; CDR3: CASSPTSVRDNEQFF
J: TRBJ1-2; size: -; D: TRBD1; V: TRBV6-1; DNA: TGTGCCAGCAGTGAAATGGGACAGGTTCCTAACTATGGCTACACCTTC; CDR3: CASSEMGQVPNYGYTF
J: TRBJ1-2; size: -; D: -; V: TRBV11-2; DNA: TGTGCCAGCAGCTTACAGGGATCCCTTGGCTACACCTTC; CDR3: CASSLQGSLGYTF
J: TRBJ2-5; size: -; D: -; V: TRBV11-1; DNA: TGTGCCAGCAGCCCTGGCGACGAGGGGGGGAAAGAGACCCAGTACTTC; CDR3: CASSPGDEGGKETQYF
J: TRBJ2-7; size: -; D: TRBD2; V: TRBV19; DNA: TGTGCCAGTAAACGGGGGACTAGCGGGAGCTACGAGCAGTACTTC; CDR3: CASKRGTSGSYEQYF
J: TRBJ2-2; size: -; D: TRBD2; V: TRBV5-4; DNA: TGTGCCAGCAGCTTGGAACTAGCGGGAGGGACCGGGGAGCTGTTTTTT; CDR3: CASSLELAGGTGELFF
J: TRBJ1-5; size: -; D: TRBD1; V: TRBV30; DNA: TGTGCCTGGAGCCCGGGACAGGGTAATCAGCCCCAGCATTTT; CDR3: CAWSPGQGNQPQHF
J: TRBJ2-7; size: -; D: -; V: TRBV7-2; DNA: TGTGCCAGCAGCTTAACCCAGGTTGAGCAGTACTTC; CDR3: CASSLTQVEQYF
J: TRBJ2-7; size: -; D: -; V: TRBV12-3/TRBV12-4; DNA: TGTGCCAGCAGGCCGGGACAACTGAGGGAGCAGTACTTC; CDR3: CASRPGQLREQYF
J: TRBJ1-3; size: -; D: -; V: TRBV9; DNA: TGTGCCAGCAGCGTTTCAGGGGATTCTGGAAACACCATATATTTT; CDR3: CASSVSGDSGNTIYF
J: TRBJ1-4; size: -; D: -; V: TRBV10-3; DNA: TGTGCCATCAGTGACCGGGACCGGGAGTATGAAAAACTGTTTTTT; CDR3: CAISDRDREYEKLFF
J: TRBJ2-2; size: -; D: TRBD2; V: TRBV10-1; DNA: TGCGCCAGCAGTGAGGACGCGGGAGTCCCGATCACCGGGGAGCTGTTTTTT; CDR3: CASSEDAGVPITGELFF
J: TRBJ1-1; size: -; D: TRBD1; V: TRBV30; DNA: TGTGCCTGGAGCCGGGACAGGGGAATTGGCGCTGAAGCTTTCTTT; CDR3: CAWSRDRGIGAEAFF
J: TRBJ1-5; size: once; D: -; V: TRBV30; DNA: TGTGCCTGGACCCGGTCCAGCAATCAGCCCCAGCATTTT; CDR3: CAWTRSSNQPQHF
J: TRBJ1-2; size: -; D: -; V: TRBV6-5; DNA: TGTGCCAGCAGGGAGACTCATGGCTACACCTTC; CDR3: CASRETHGYTF
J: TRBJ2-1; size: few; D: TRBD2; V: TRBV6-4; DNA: TGTGCCAGCAGTGCTAGCGGGAGCTACAATGAGCAGTTCTTC; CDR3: CASSASGSYNEQFF
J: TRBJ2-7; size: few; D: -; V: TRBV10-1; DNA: TGCGCCAGCAGTGCCCAGGGCACCTTTTACGAGCAGTACTTC; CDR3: CASSAQGTFYEQYF
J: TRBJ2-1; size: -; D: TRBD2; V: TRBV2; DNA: TGTGCCAGCAGGCCGGGACTAGCGGGAGTTATTGAGCAGTTCTTC; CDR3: CASRPGLAGVIEQFF
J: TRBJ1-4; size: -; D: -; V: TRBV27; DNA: TGTGCCAGCAGTTTAGGTGGGAGAGCAACTAATGAAAAACTGTTTTTT; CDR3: CASSLGGRATNEKLFF